One and the same sample provided the 30 T cell receptor beta chains below, sequenced in a study of T cell repertoires in cytomegalovirus infection. No antigen has been assigned to these receptors. TCRdb reprocessed the reads via MiXCR and lists one record per CDR3 protein. The table lists some 920,000 distinct CDR3 sequences, about 33% of them singletons, with about an eighth in the top ten. The sample here was cultured CD8+ T cells from PBMCs, taken from culture after CMV antigen stimulation. Source of these receptors: a human donor in good health (CMV status not recorded). Some clones in this sample may be carry-over from other donors' samples.

The gene calls are TRBV4-1 and TRBJ2-3, with 10 bases identical to TRBD2. V trimming: 1 base; J trimming: 5 bases; junction bases outside the gene matches: 9. Per the germline V gene, CDR1 is MGHRA and CDR2 is YSYEKL. This CDR3 spans 17 amino acids. In DNA, the CDR3 is TGCGCCAGCAGCCAAGGTATTCTAGCGGGGGCGGAAGATACGCAGTATTTT. Translating gives CASSQGILAGAEDTQYF.

This rearrangement joins TRBV7-6 to TRBJ1-1; D possibly corresponds to TRBD1 (5 bases). The length of the CDR3 is 16 residues. The germline CDR1 and CDR2 sequences are SGHVS and FNYEAQ. V was shortened by 4 bases and J by 1 base, with 16 bases between the two germline ends. CDR3 nucleotides: TGTGCCAGCAGCTCAATCGGAGGGGCTAAGAACACTGAAGCTTTCTTT. Amino acids: CASSSIGGAKNTEAFF.

This clonotype was seen only a few times. CDR3 bases: TGTGCCAGCAGACCCGGACTAGCGGGTGACTCCTACAATGAGCAGTTCTTC. Its protein is CASRPGLAGDSYNEQFF. The J gene is TRBJ2-1, the V gene TRBV28; TRBD2 matches 11 bases. With 6 bases clipped from V and 0 bases from J, the junction kept 7 bases outside the gene matches. From germline, CDR1 is MDHEN and CDR2 SYDVKM. This CDR3 contains 17 residues.

V usage is TRBV19 and J usage is TRBJ2-1, with D possibly being TRBD2 (5 bases). There are 15 residues in the CDR3. Trimming took off 2 bases at V and 0 bases at J, with 8 bases between the two ends. The germline V gene has CDR1 LNHDA and CDR2 SQIVND (reference sequence). The DNA of the CDR3 is TGTGCCAGTAGTATACAAGCGGTCTCCTACAATGAGCAGTTCTTC. Amino acid sequence: CASSIQAVSYNEQFF. The whole variable domain, remainder taken from reference TRBV19 and TRBJ2-1, is DGGITQSPKYLFRKEGQNVTLSCEQNLNHDAMYWYRQDPGQGLRLIYYSQIVNDFQKGDIAEGYSVSREKKESFPLTVTSAQKNPTAFYLCASSIQAVSYNEQFFGPGTRLTVL.

A few counts support this clonotype. The chain uses TRBV7-8 and TRBJ2-1, with TRBD1 as a possible D gene (5 bases). The ends were cut back, 1 base at V and 6 bases at J, with 13 bases in the middle. Looked up from germline, CDR1 is SGHVS and CDR2 is FQNEAQ. The CDR3 covers 15 residues. CDR3 in amino acids: CASSLESGQFNEQFF. As DNA, the CDR3 is TGTGCCAGCAGCTTAGAATCAGGGCAATTCAATGAGCAGTTCTTC.

The chain recombines TRBV20-1 with TRBJ2-1; D is perhaps TRBD1 or TRBD2 (5 bases each). In germline, CDR1 is DFQATT, CDR2 SNEGSKA (reference sequence). The V end lost 4 bases, the J end lost 4 bases, and 14 bases lay between the germline ends. The CDR3 spans 14 residues. CDR3 loop: CSAKTGRLYNEQFF. DNA for the CDR3: TGCAGTGCTAAAACGGGACGGTTATACAATGAGCAGTTCTTC.

With respect to this clonotype: Being one base from a much bigger clone, this may be a read error. CDR3 loop: CVSSSRDIEAYEQYF. CDR3 nucleotides: TGTGTCAGCAGCTCACGGGACATTGAGGCGTACGAGCAGTACTTC. This chain connects TRBV7-6 to TRBJ2-7, with a tentative D call TRBD1 (6 bases). This CDR3 comprises 15 residues. Per the germline V gene, CDR1 is SGHVS and CDR2 is FNYEAQ.

This clonotype was detected ten times or more. The rearrangement joins TRBV7-2 to TRBJ2-7, with 8 nucleotides matching TRBD1. This CDR3 region has 14 residues. The J segment lost 3 bases and the V segment lost 4 bases, leaving 5 bases of the junction unmatched. Per the germline V gene, CDR1 is SGHTA and CDR2 is FQGNSA. The CDR3 DNA follows: TGTGCCAGCAGCTCAGGGGGCAGGGGCTACGAGCAGTACTTC. Its translation is CASSSGGRGYEQYF.

V is TRBV27 and J is TRBJ1-1; 7 bases align to TRBD1. CDR1 is MNHEY, CDR2 SMNVEV, per germline (reference sequence). The CDR3 is made up of 13 amino acids. V lost 8 bases to trimming and J lost 1 base; unmatched junction nucleotides: 4. CDR3 region: CASGYRGNTEAFF. DNA for the CDR3: TGTGCCAGCGGGTACAGGGGGAACACTGAAGCTTTCTTT.

The rearrangement joins TRBV5-1 to TRBJ1-1; perhaps TRBD1 as D (6 bases). The CDR3 totals 14 residues. The V end was cut by 3 bases, the J end by 6 bases, with 15 bases between. Germline CDR1 reads SGHRS; CDR2 reads YFSETQ. The CDR3 sequence: CASSSTGLGAEAFF. The CDR3 DNA sequence: TGCGCCAGCAGCTCCACAGGGCTAGGTGCTGAAGCTTTCTTT.

J is TRBJ2-7 and V is TRBV14, with 7 bases fitting TRBD2. This CDR3 contains 15 residues. Looked up from germline, CDR1 is SGHDN and CDR2 is FVKESK. The trim removed 3 bases at V and 0 bases at J, leaving 5 bases unmatched. The CDR3 DNA sequence: TGTGCCAGCAGCCATGTGAGCGGGGTCTCCTACGAGCAGTACTTC. Translating it yields CASSHVSGVSYEQYF.

V is TRBV10-2 and J is TRBJ1-1; TRBD1 might be the D (5 bases). Looked up from germline, CDR1 is WSHSY and CDR2 is SAAADI. This CDR3 spans 13 amino acids. Trimming cost V 10 bases and J 2 bases, with 14 bases left between them. DNA of the CDR3: TGCGCCACCACCTGGGGCGCCAACACTGAAGCTTTCTTT. Residues: CATTWGANTEAFF.

This clonotype was counted only a few times. In DNA, the CDR3 is TGTGCCACCAACAGAGAACGTCCTTATAGCAATCAGCCCCAGCATTTT. Translated, it gives CATNRERPYSNQPQHF. The rearrangement links TRBV24-1 to TRBJ1-5, with D uncertain. The length of the CDR3 is 16 residues. Germline V gives CDR1 KGHDR, CDR2 SFDVKD. Trimming removed 8 bases from V and 0 bases from J, with 16 bases in between.

CDR3 sequence reads: CASSLSKGLAQGEQFF. For the CDR3, the DNA is TGTGCCAGCAGTTTATCCAAGGGACTAGCACAGGGTGAGCAGTTCTTC. The chain employs TRBV27 and TRBJ2-1; TRBD2 matches at 9 bases. The germline gives CDR1 MNHEY, CDR2 SMNVEV (reference sequence). V shed 0 bases and J 9 bases; nucleotides not matched to a gene: 9. The CDR3 is 16 amino acids.

The chain has TRBV2 and TRBJ2-2; D unclear. CDR1 is SNHLY, CDR2 FYNNEI, per germline. With 7 bases removed from V and 1 base from J, the gap between germline ends came to 7 bases. The CDR3 consists of 13 residues. The CDR3 loop reads CASISGNTGELFF. The CDR3 nucleotides read TGTGCCAGCATCTCAGGGAACACCGGGGAGCTGTTTTTT.

V usage is TRBV27 and J usage is TRBJ2-7; tentatively, D is TRBD1 or TRBD2 (5 bases each). The ends were cut back, 3 bases at V and 2 bases at J, with 20 bases in the middle. The CDR3 spans 17 residues. CDR1 is MNHEY and CDR2 is SMNVEV in the germline V gene (reference sequence). The CDR3 DNA reads as TGTGCCAGCAGTTTCCTCCCTACGAGGGGCCGAGCCTACGAGCAGTACTTC. Translation: CASSFLPTRGRAYEQYF.

V and J are TRBV2 and TRBJ1-1; D uncertain. Trimming cost V 5 bases and J 2 bases, with 18 bases left between them. The length of the CDR3 is 16 residues. Germline V gene lookup returns CDR1 SNHLY and CDR2 FYNNEI. This CDR3 reads CASSWVKRSVNTEAFF. CDR3 in DNA: TGTGCCAGCAGTTGGGTGAAAAGATCCGTAAACACTGAAGCTTTCTTT.

Concerning this clonotype: A much larger clone sits a single nucleotide away, making a read error possible. The chain employs TRBV12-3 or TRBV12-4 and TRBJ2-7; D is unresolved. This CDR3 contains 15 residues. This CDR3 reads CVSSLGYLSLEEQYF. In DNA, the CDR3 is TGTGTCAGCAGCCTAGGATACCTTAGTCTGGAAGAGCAGTACTTC.

A note on this clonotype: A much larger clone is a single base away; this may be a read error. The chain combines TRBV2 with TRBJ2-7, with a tentative D call TRBD1 (6 bases). The CDR3 is made up of 15 amino acids. V lost 3 bases to trimming and J lost 2 bases, with 14 bases between them. In germline, CDR1 is SNHLY, CDR2 FYNNEI. In DNA, the CDR3 is TGTGCCAGCAGTGAGTTGGGGACAAGGGCCTACGAGCAGTACGTC. Translated: CASSELGTRAYEQYV.

This rearrangement joins TRBV9 to TRBJ2-3; tentatively, D is TRBD2 (6 bases). Trimming removed 2 bases from V and 8 bases from J, with 15 bases in between. Germline V gene lookup returns CDR1 SGDLS and CDR2 YYNGEE. The CDR3 spans 14 residues. CDR3 region: CASSVTGAEGTQYF. The CDR3 bases are TGTGCCAGCAGCGTCACAGGAGCGGAGGGTACGCAGTATTTT.

The sample holds many counts of this clonotype. The V call is TRBV12-3 or TRBV12-4, the J call TRBJ1-6; weak D call: TRBD1 (5 bases). V lost 6 bases and J lost 10, with 10 bases in between. The CDR3 has 12 residues. The CDR3 sequence is CASSHQGSPLHF. The CDR3 coding sequence is TGTGCCAGCAGCCACCAGGGCTCACCCCTCCACTTT.

In its sample, this clonotype was seen a few times. This rearrangement joins TRBV4-1 to TRBJ2-5; 7 bases fit TRBD1. CDR1 and CDR2 from the germline V gene are MGHRA and YSYEKL. The J segment lost 5 bases and the V segment lost 0 bases, leaving 6 bases of the junction unmatched. The CDR3 length is 15 residues. The chain's CDR3 is CASSQEDRNSETQYF. The CDR3 DNA reads as TGCGCCAGCAGCCAAGAGGACAGGAACTCGGAGACCCAGTACTTC.

The sample holds a few counts of this clonotype. The chain couples TRBV6-2 or TRBV6-3 to TRBJ2-1, with TRBD2 as a possible D gene (5 bases). The CDR3 loop spans 21 amino acids. Trimming removed 6 bases at V and 0 bases at J, with 30 bases between. Germline V lookup: CDR1 MNHEY, CDR2 SVGEGT. This CDR3 reads CASRQHEGRVAPRSSYNEQFF. Written as DNA, the CDR3 is TGTGCCAGCAGACAACATGAGGGAAGGGTAGCCCCTCGGAGCTCCTACAATGAGCAGTTCTTC.

This chain links TRBV7-9 with TRBJ2-7; D may correspond to TRBD1 or TRBD2 (6 bases each). With 4 bases removed from V and 5 bases from J, the gap between germline ends came to 21 bases. Germline V gene sequence: CDR1 SEHNR, CDR2 FQNEAQ (reference sequence). This CDR3 has 16 residues. This CDR3 reads CASSSRGGSGWDEQYF. Here the CDR3 DNA reads TGTGCCAGCAGCTCACGAGGGGGGTCAGGCTGGGACGAGCAGTACTTC.

As to this clonotype: One base away lies a much larger clone, so this may be a sequencing read error. The chain recombines TRBV18 with TRBJ1-4, with TRBD1 identical over 8 bases. This CDR3 is 16 amino acids long. CDR1 is KGHSH and CDR2 is LQKENI in the germline V gene. The CDR3 bases are TGTGTCAGCTCACCACCGACGACAGGGGCAAATGAAAAACTGTTTTTT. Its translation: CVSSPPTTGANEKLFF.

The chain carries TRBV11-2 and TRBJ2-1, with 7 bases fitting TRBD2. Germline V gene sequence: CDR1 SGHAT, CDR2 FQNNGV. The CDR3 runs to 14 residues. Trimming at V came to 5 bases and at J to 2 bases, leaving 3 bases not matched to a gene. CDR3 sequence: CASSVGGTYNEQFF. DNA of the CDR3: TGTGCCAGCAGCGTCGGGGGGACCTACAATGAGCAGTTCTTC.

V gene TRBV6-2 or TRBV6-3 combines with J gene TRBJ1-1; unclear D gene. The CDR3 is 12 residues long. In germline, CDR1 is MNHEY, CDR2 SVGEGT. Trimming cost V 5 bases and J 7 bases, with 11 bases left between them. DNA of the CDR3: TGTGCCAGCAGTGACCCAGGTTTTGAAGCTTTCTTT. Protein product: CASSDPGFEAFF.

The CDR3 nucleotides read TGTGCCAGCAGTTCTGCAGACAGTGTAGAGACCCAGTACTTC. The encoded protein is CASSSADSVETQYF. The chain couples TRBV27 to TRBJ2-5, with a tentative D call TRBD1 (5 bases). CDR1 and CDR2 from the germline V gene are MNHEY and SMNVEV (reference sequence). V lost 4 bases, J lost 4 bases, and 13 bases lay in between. CDR3 size: 14 residues.

This chain uses TRBV6-2 or TRBV6-3 with TRBJ2-1, with 9 bases aligning to TRBD2. Germline loops: CDR1 MNHEY, CDR2 SVGEGT. Unmatched junction bases numbered 17, after V lost 5 bases and J lost 9 bases. CDR3 length equals 17 residues. The CDR3 loop reads CASSTKGGRGTDIEQFF. The CDR3 nucleotides are TGTGCCAGCAGTACAAAGGGCGGGAGGGGGACTGACATTGAGCAGTTCTTC.

This clonotype was recorded a few times. V usage is TRBV9 and J usage is TRBJ1-1, with D possibly being TRBD1 (6 bases). Germline V gene sequence: CDR1 SGDLS, CDR2 YYNGEE. Between the trimmed V and J ends, which lost 3 bases and 3 bases, there was a span of 27 bases. CDR3 size: 19 residues. The CDR3 loop reads CASSAGGDMGGSPYTEAFF. In DNA form, the CDR3 reads TGTGCCAGCAGCGCGGGGGGAGACATGGGGGGCAGCCCTTACACTGAAGCTTTCTTT.